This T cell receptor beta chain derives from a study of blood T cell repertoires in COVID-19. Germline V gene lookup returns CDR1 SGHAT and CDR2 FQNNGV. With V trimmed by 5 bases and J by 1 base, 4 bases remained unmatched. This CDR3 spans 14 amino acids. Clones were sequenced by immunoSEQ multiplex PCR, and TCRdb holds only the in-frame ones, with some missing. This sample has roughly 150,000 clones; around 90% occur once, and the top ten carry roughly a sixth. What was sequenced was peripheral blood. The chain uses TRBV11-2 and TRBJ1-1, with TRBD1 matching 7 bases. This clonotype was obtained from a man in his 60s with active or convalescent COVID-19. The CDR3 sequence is CASSPDRKNTEAFF. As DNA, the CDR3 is TGTGCCAGCAGCCCGGACAGGAAGAACACTGAAGCTTTCTTT.